One and the same sample provided the 16 T cell receptor beta chains below, sequenced in a study of blood T cell repertoires in COVID-19. The protocol was immunoSEQ multiplex PCR, while the TCRdb copy is restricted to in-frame clones and leaves out a portion. Among approximately 230,000 clones listed, 70% to 85% were seen once. Source material: peripheral blood. These receptors came from an elderly man with acute or convalescent COVID-19.

The chain recombines TRBV18 with TRBJ1-3; D is undetermined. V dropped 6 bases and J dropped 0 bases, with 15 bases sitting between them. CDR3 length equals 16 residues. CDR1 KGHSH and CDR2 LQKENI come from the germline V gene. In DNA form, the CDR3 reads TGTGCCAGCTCGTCGACTCCAGAGTTCTCTGGAAACACCATATATTTT. Its translation: CASSSTPEFSGNTIYF.

V gene TRBV12-3 or TRBV12-4 combines with J gene TRBJ2-1; D may be TRBD2 (5 bases). The V end was cut by 3 bases, the J end by 6 bases, with 9 bases between. The CDR3 covers 13 residues. The DNA of the CDR3 is TGTGCCAGCAGTTTGGACTTGTCCAATGAGCAGTTCTTC. The encoded protein is CASSLDLSNEQFF.

This rearrangement joins TRBV3-1 (or the pseudogene TRBV3-2) to TRBJ2-2; possible D gene TRBD1, 5 bases. Germline CDR1 LGHDT, CDR2 YNNKEL (reference sequence). CDR3 length: 14 amino acids. V was pared by 7 bases and J by 5 bases, with 14 bases between. The CDR3 bases are TGTGCCAGCACCCCGGACAAATTGACCGGGGAGCTGTTTTTT. Translated: CASTPDKLTGELFF.

V usage is TRBV11-2 and J usage is TRBJ1-2, with D maybe TRBD1 (6 bases). V lost 4 bases and J 0 bases, leaving 18 bases between the germline ends. CDR1 SGHAT and CDR2 FQNNGV come from the germline V gene. CDR3 length: 17 amino acids. The DNA of the CDR3 is TGTGCCAGCAGCTCGCTAGACAGGAGAAAAGCTAACTATGGCTACACCTTC. Translating it yields CASSSLDRRKANYGYTF.

There are a few counts of this clone. The CDR3 DNA is TGTGCCAGCAGCCGACAGGGCTGGGGTGAAAAACTGTTTTTT. Translated: CASSRQGWGEKLFF. The V gene is TRBV3-1 (or the pseudogene TRBV3-2), the J gene TRBJ1-4; 7 bases match TRBD1. The V and J ends lost 4 bases and 7 bases, in that order; junction bases with no gene match: 6. CDR1 is LGHDT and CDR2 is YNNKEL in the germline V gene (reference sequence). The CDR3 loop spans 14 amino acids.

The rearrangement links TRBV27 to TRBJ1-1; TRBD1 agrees at 9 bases. Germline trimming cut 9 bases from V and 0 bases from J; bases unmatched to any gene: 11. The CDR3 consists of 16 residues. Germline V lookup: CDR1 MNHEY, CDR2 SMNVEV (reference sequence). In DNA, the CDR3 is TGTGCCAGACACCCGGGACAGGGCCTCTTGAACACTGAAGCTTTCTTT. Translation gives CARHPGQGLLNTEAFF.

J is TRBJ1-5 and V is TRBV5-1; no clear D gene. Germline CDR1 and CDR2: SGHRS and YFSETQ. This CDR3 region has 15 residues. The germline V and J ends were trimmed by 0 bases and 2 bases, with 9 bases remaining between them. CDR3 bases: TGCGCCAGCAGCTTGGCCCCGGTTGGCAATCAGCCCCAGCATTTT. As protein: CASSLAPVGNQPQHF.

The V gene is TRBV19, the J gene TRBJ2-7; 12 positions match TRBD1. Unmatched junction bases numbered 9, after V lost 8 bases and J lost 1 base. CDR1 LNHDA and CDR2 SQIVND come from the germline V gene (reference sequence). CDR3 length: 16 amino acids. CDR3 loop: CASSIRDRGPSYEQYF. The CDR3 DNA is TGTGCCAGTTCGATCCGGGACAGGGGGCCTTCCTACGAGCAGTACTTC.

The sample holds one count of this clone. The chain couples TRBV3-1 (or the pseudogene TRBV3-2) to TRBJ2-1, with D possibly matching TRBD1 (6 bases). The CDR3 spans 16 residues. CDR1 and CDR2 (germline): LGHDT, YNNKEL (reference sequence). The V gene lost 4 bases and the J gene lost 4 bases, with 17 bases spanning the gap. CDR3 nucleotides: TGTGCCAGCAGCCTATCTTTGGGACACTTATACAATGAGCAGTTCTTC. This codes for CASSLSLGHLYNEQFF.

This chain uses TRBV7-2 with TRBJ2-7; 10 bases are a match to TRBD2. This CDR3 has 16 amino acids. Germline V lookup: CDR1 SGHTA, CDR2 FQGNSA. Trimming cost V 5 bases and J 6 bases; bases outside gene matches: 13. In DNA form, the CDR3 reads TGTGCCAGCAGCCCATCCGCGACGAGCGGGAGGGCCGAGCAGTACTTC. Its translation: CASSPSATSGRAEQYF.

The sample holds one count of this clone. V is TRBV4-1 and J is TRBJ2-3; a weak D match, TRBD1 (5 bases). The CDR3 extends over 16 amino acids. Germline assignment: CDR1 MGHRA and CDR2 YSYEKL. Trimming pared 0 bases from V and 6 bases from J, leaving 16 bases between. In nucleotides, the CDR3 is TGCGCCAGCAGCCAAGATTTGACAGTGAGAATGGATACGCAGTATTTT. Residues: CASSQDLTVRMDTQYF.

The CDR3 nucleotides are TGTGCCAGCAGTTACACAGGGGCCTATGGCTACACCTTC. Translation gives CASSYTGAYGYTF. The chain joins TRBV6-5 to TRBJ1-2, with TRBD1 matching 7 bases. The germline V gene encodes CDR1 MNHEY and CDR2 SVGAGI. This CDR3 is built from 13 residues. The J segment lost 4 bases and the V segment lost 2 bases, leaving 1 base of the junction unmatched.

V usage is TRBV5-5 and J usage is TRBJ1-1; TRBD1 matches at 7 bases. The CDR3 spans 16 residues. V was pared by 2 bases and J by 1 base, with 8 bases of the junction left unmatched. CDR1 SGHKS and CDR2 YYEKEE come from the germline V gene (reference sequence). In DNA form, the CDR3 reads TGTGCCAGCAGCTTTTACTCGGGACAGCGGAACACTGAAGCTTTCTTT. Encoded protein: CASSFYSGQRNTEAFF. Using reference TRBV5-5 and TRBJ1-1 for the parts outside the CDR3, the full variable domain is DAGVTQSPTHLIKTRGQQVTLRCSPISGHKSVSWYQQVLGQGPQFIFQYYEKEERGRGNFPDRFSARQFPNYSSELNVNALLLGDSALYLCASSFYSGQRNTEAFFGQGTRLTVV.

This chain joins TRBV27 and TRBJ1-5; the match to TRBD1 covers 8 bases. Germline loops: CDR1 MNHEY, CDR2 SMNVEV (reference sequence). V was pared by 8 bases and J by 6 bases, with 9 bases of the junction left unmatched. This CDR3 region has 14 residues. As DNA, the CDR3 is TGTGCCAGCGGGGCAGGGGGCTTTGTTCAGCCCCAGCATTTT. This sequence encodes CASGAGGFVQPQHF.

The chain carries TRBV19 and TRBJ1-6; D is ambiguous. Trimming took off 3 bases at V and 10 bases at J, with 10 bases between the two ends. Germline assignment: CDR1 LNHDA and CDR2 SQIVND (reference sequence). The CDR3 contains 13 residues. CDR3 DNA sequence: TGTGCCAGTAGTATCGGAGTAATGTCACCCCTCCACTTT. It is translated as CASSIGVMSPLHF.

The V call is TRBV3-1 (or the pseudogene TRBV3-2), the J call TRBJ1-2, with a weak D call TRBD1 (6 bases). CDR3 length equals 17 residues. From germline, CDR1 is LGHDT and CDR2 YNNKEL (reference sequence). The V and J ends lost 0 bases and 7 bases respectively, with 21 bases between them. CDR3 sequence reads: CASSQDRVGARLSGYTF. CDR3 in DNA: TGTGCCAGCAGCCAAGATCGGGTGGGGGCGCGTCTCTCTGGCTACACCTTC.